The present T cell receptor beta chain was sequenced within a study of blood T cell repertoires in COVID-19. Study summary: Nucleic acid was either cDNA or gDNA, and it came from T cells, B-cell-depleted T cells, or PBMCs.

Enrolled through a virtual design, the participants were between 18 and 89 years of age and came from fewer than 30 US areas. Sequencing was performed with immunoSEQ multiplex PCR; in TCRdb, only in-frame clones are kept and a portion is missing. This sample yields 200,000 to 250,000 clones, of which 70% to 85% are seen a single time; roughly 3.5% belongs to the top ten. Germline values: CDR1 SQVTM, CDR2 ANQGSEA. The V gene lost 7 bases and the J gene lost 3 bases, with 18 bases spanning the gap. The CDR3 totals 14 residues. The receptor comes from a woman aged 55-70 years who had recovered from COVID-19. The sample consisted of PBMCs or T cells enriched from blood (not recorded which). The chain links TRBV29-1 to TRBJ1-2; D not resolved. CDR3 amino acids: CSALNASGYYGYTF. For the CDR3, the DNA is TGCAGCGCCTTGAATGCCAGTGGTTACTATGGCTACACCTTC.